The source of this T cell receptor (beta chain) is a study of cytomegalovirus exposure and HLA in healthy donors. Germline V gene lookup returns CDR1 MNHNS and CDR2 SASEGT. CDR3 length: 13 amino acids. Trimming pared 8 bases from V and 3 bases from J, leaving 10 bases between. PCR employed 60 Vbeta and 13 Jbeta primers. Method: immunoSEQ multiplex PCR; TCRdb's copy keeps in-frame clones and lacks some. Of fewer than 110,000 clones in the sample, 82% are singletons; the top ten hold less than 3.5%. This clone occurred a few times. This receptor was obtained from a man in his thirties or forties in good health and CMV-seropositive. Sequenced material: PBMCs. This chain uses TRBV6-1 with TRBJ2-2; D not resolved. CDR3 residues: CASLFRDTGELFF. In DNA, the CDR3 is TGTGCCAGCTTGTTTCGTGACACCGGGGAGCTGTTTTTT.